Below are 17 T cell receptor beta chains sequenced from a single sample in a study of blood T cell repertoires in COVID-19. Sequencing was performed with immunoSEQ multiplex PCR; in TCRdb, only in-frame clones are kept and a portion is missing. Of about 47,000 clones in the sample, approximately 80% were seen once. The sequencing input was peripheral blood. The receptor source for this set is a woman in her fifties or sixties with acute or convalescent COVID-19.

This chain uses TRBV6-6 with TRBJ2-7, with 9 bases that match TRBD1. The CDR3 sequence is 14 residues long. Germline V CDR1 and CDR2: MNHNY, SVGAGI (reference sequence). The trim removed 8 bases at V and 5 bases at J, leaving 10 bases unmatched. The CDR3 DNA sequence: TGTGCCAGCGCCACCGGGACAGGGAACAACGAGCAGTACTTC. Protein product: CASATGTGNNEQYF.

A few counts support this clone. The chain is built from TRBV19 and TRBJ2-1, with 15 bases identical to TRBD2. CDR3 length: 16 residues. V lost 6 bases, J lost 6 bases, and 6 bases stayed unmatched. The V gene's germline CDR1 is LNHDA and CDR2 SQIVND (reference sequence). This CDR3 reads CASRPPGLAGGNEQFF. DNA for the CDR3: TGTGCCAGTAGGCCTCCGGGACTAGCGGGGGGCAATGAGCAGTTCTTC.

Concerning this clone: An end of the junction differs from the germline gene, which may be a read error. V and J are TRBV12-3 or TRBV12-4 and TRBJ1-2, with TRBD1 matching over 7 bases. The CDR3 length is 12 residues. CDR3: CASSLNTEGANF. The CDR3 nucleotides read TGTGCCAGCAGTTTGAACACTGAGGGGGCGAACTTC.

This chain joins TRBV13 and TRBJ2-3, with 9 positions matching TRBD1. The junction had 5 bases not matched to a gene; V was cut back by 5 bases and J by 2 bases. The CDR3 length is 15 residues. Germline values: CDR1 PRHDT, CDR2 FYEKMQ (reference sequence). The CDR3 DNA reads as TGTGCCAGCAGCCTCGGGACAGGGTACACAGATACGCAGTATTTT. It yields the protein CASSLGTGYTDTQYF.

The V call is TRBV5-1, the J call TRBJ1-2, with a weak D call TRBD1 (6 bases). V was pared by 5 bases and J by 4 bases, with 15 bases between. The CDR3 extends over 14 amino acids. Germline CDR1 reads SGHRS; CDR2 reads YFSETQ. The CDR3 protein is CASRYRVEAYGYTF. In DNA form, the CDR3 reads TGCGCCAGCAGGTACAGGGTAGAGGCCTATGGCTACACCTTC.

V usage is TRBV4-1 and J usage is TRBJ2-5, with TRBD1 matching 7 bases. CDR3 size: 15 residues. From germline, CDR1 is MGHRA and CDR2 YSYEKL. J gave up 5 bases and V 1 base, and 7 bases lay outside the gene matches. The CDR3 protein is CASSQGGTVGETQYF. CDR3 nucleotide sequence: TGCGCCAGCAGCCAAGGGGGGACAGTTGGGGAGACCCAGTACTTC.

The chain links TRBV6-1 to TRBJ2-7; 9 nucleotides agree with TRBD1. This CDR3 is 17 amino acids long. Germline-derived CDR1 and CDR2 are MNHNS and SASEGT. J was trimmed by 2 bases and V by 1 base; bases with no gene match: 9. The CDR3 sequence is CASSEGTGVGWAYEQYF. The CDR3 region has the DNA TGTGCCAGCAGTGAAGGGACAGGGGTGGGGTGGGCCTACGAGCAGTACTTC.

The CDR3 spells CASSGGMANSYNEQFF. DNA for the CDR3: TGTGCCAGCAGTGGCGGAATGGCTAACTCCTACAATGAGCAGTTCTTC. V and J are TRBV2 and TRBJ2-1; D remains unclear. CDR3 length: 16 amino acids. CDR1 SNHLY and CDR2 FYNNEI come from the germline V gene. V was cut by 4 bases and J by 0 bases, with 13 bases left in between.

V is TRBV7-9 and J is TRBJ2-7, with 8 bases aligning to TRBD1. The germline gives CDR1 SEHNR, CDR2 FQNEAQ (reference sequence). The CDR3 has 14 amino acids. Trimming cost V 8 bases and J 6 bases; bases outside gene matches: 12. The CDR3 coding sequence is TGTGCCAGCGGACCCGGGACAGGCTCTTTCGAGCAGTACTTC. Its protein is CASGPGTGSFEQYF.

The CDR3 here is CASSQGNTQPQHF. DNA for the CDR3: TGTGCCAGCTCACAGGGGAATACTCAGCCCCAGCATTTT. The chain has TRBV18 and TRBJ1-5, with D possibly matching TRBD1 (5 bases). The germline V and J ends were trimmed by 4 bases and 6 bases, with 10 bases remaining between them. The CDR3 sequence is 13 residues long. Germline-derived CDR1 and CDR2 are KGHSH and LQKENI.

The rearrangement joins TRBV29-1 to TRBJ1-4; D is perhaps TRBD1 (5 bases). V gave up 4 bases and J gave up 8 bases, with 11 bases separating them. Germline V gives CDR1 SQVTM, CDR2 ANQGSEA. The CDR3 contains 12 residues. Here the CDR3 DNA reads TGCAGCGTTGGTTGGCAGGGAGAAAAACTGTTTTTT. Its translation is CSVGWQGEKLFF.

The genes are TRBV5-5 and TRBJ2-7, with 7 positions matching TRBD1. V was clipped by 4 bases and J by 2 bases; unmatched bases: 6. The CDR3 length is 14 residues. Germline V CDR1 and CDR2: SGHKS, YYEKEE (reference sequence). The CDR3 here is CASSPDRLPYEQYF. The CDR3 coding sequence is TGTGCCAGCAGCCCGGACAGGCTACCCTACGAGCAGTACTTC.

This clone came up a few times. The genes are TRBV2 and TRBJ2-3; tentatively, D is TRBD2 (5 bases). The CDR3 contains 14 residues. The V and J ends lost 6 bases and 3 bases respectively, with 13 bases between them. Germline CDR1 is SNHLY and CDR2 is FYNNEI. The CDR3 region is CASSLVARTDTQYF. The CDR3 DNA reads TGTGCCAGCAGCTTAGTAGCGAGGACAGATACGCAGTATTTT.

The rearrangement links TRBV19 to TRBJ1-4; D gene ambiguous. V was trimmed by 6 bases and J by 3 bases, leaving 8 bases between them. The CDR3 contains 13 residues. The germline V gene has CDR1 LNHDA and CDR2 SQIVND (reference sequence). The CDR3 DNA reads TGTGCCAGTAGCGCGGTGGCTAATGAAAAACTGTTTTTT. As protein: CASSAVANEKLFF.

As to this clone: This sample includes further DNA sequences coding for the same CDR3. The rearrangement links TRBV27 to TRBJ2-2, with D uncertain. Germline CDR1 and CDR2: MNHEY and SMNVEV (reference sequence). V lost 3 bases and J lost 4, with 9 bases in between. CDR3 size: 14 residues. CDR3 sequence: CASSLSAATGELFF. CDR3 sequence (DNA): TGTGCCAGCAGTTTGAGCGCGGCCACCGGGGAGCTGTTTTTT.

The chain is built from TRBV29-1 and TRBJ1-1; D is possibly TRBD1 (6 bases). In germline, CDR1 is SQVTM, CDR2 ANQGSEA. This CDR3 region has 13 residues. V shed 6 bases and J shed 1 base, with 12 bases lying between them. In DNA form, the CDR3 reads TGCAGCGTATCATTACAGGGGAACACTGAAGCTTTCTTT. The encoded protein is CSVSLQGNTEAFF. Full variable domain (remainder filled in from reference TRBV29-1 and TRBJ1-1): SAVISQKPSRDICQRGTSLTIQCQVDSQVTMMFWYRQQPGQSLTLIATANQGSEATYESGFVIDKFPISRPNLTFSTLTVSNMSPEDSSIYLCSVSLQGNTEAFFGQGTRLTVV.

V usage is TRBV3-1 (or the pseudogene TRBV3-2) and J usage is TRBJ1-4, with 9 bases aligning to TRBD1. Germline V lookup: CDR1 LGHDT, CDR2 YNNKEL (reference sequence). The CDR3 is 14 amino acids. The V and J ends lost 6 bases and 8 bases, in that order; junction bases with no gene match: 7. CDR3 sequence: CASRRTGELEKLFF. The DNA of the CDR3 is TGTGCCAGCAGAAGGACAGGGGAATTAGAAAAACTGTTTTTT.